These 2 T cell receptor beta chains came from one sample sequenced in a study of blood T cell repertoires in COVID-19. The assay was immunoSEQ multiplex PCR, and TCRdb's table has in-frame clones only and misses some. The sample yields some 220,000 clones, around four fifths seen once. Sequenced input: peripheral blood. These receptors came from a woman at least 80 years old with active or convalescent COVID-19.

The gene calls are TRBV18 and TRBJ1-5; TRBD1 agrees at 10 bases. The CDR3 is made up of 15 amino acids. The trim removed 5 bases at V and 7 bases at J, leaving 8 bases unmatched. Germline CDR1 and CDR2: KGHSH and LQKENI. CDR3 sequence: CASSSGDRGEQPQHF. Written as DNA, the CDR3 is TGTGCCAGCTCATCGGGGGACAGGGGCGAGCAGCCCCAGCATTTT.

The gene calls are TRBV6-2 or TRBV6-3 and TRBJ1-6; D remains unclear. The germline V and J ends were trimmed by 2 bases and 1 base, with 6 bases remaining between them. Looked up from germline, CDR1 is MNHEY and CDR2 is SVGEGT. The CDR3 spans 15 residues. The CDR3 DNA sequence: TGTGCCAGCAGTTACGAGCCGTCCTATAATTCACCCCTCCACTTT. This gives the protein CASSYEPSYNSPLHF.